Shown below are 13 T cell receptor beta chains from a single sample sequenced in a study of human T cells and chemical hapten exposure. Time point indicated: pre-sensitization, week 0. The treatment here: therapeutic diphenylcyclopropenone sensitization with weekly scalp DPC. TCRdb reanalysed the RACE reads using MiXCR and keeps one entry per CDR3 protein. The table records tens of thousands of distinct CDR3 sequences, 11% of them present only once. The sequencing here drew on whole blood, taken in connection with sensitization to the hapten diphenylcyclopropenone (DPC). The receptors were sampled from a woman between 50 and 59 years old with alopecia areata. Some clones in this sample may be carry-over from other donors' samples.

The chain recombines TRBV6-2 or TRBV6-3 with TRBJ1-2, with unresolved D. The V and J ends lost 5 bases and 7 bases respectively, with 14 bases between them. The CDR3 has 13 residues. Germline CDR1 reads MNHEY; CDR2 reads SVGEGT. The CDR3: CASSPGSSFGYTF. CDR3 in DNA: TGTGCCAGCAGTCCCGGGTCCTCCTTTGGCTACACCTTC.

V gene TRBV12-3 or TRBV12-4 combines with J gene TRBJ2-5, with TRBD2 matching over 9 bases. This CDR3 has 17 residues. V was pared by 2 bases and J by 4 bases, with 11 bases of the junction left unmatched. CDR3 DNA: TGTGCCAGCAGTTTAAATTGGGCTAGCGGGACGGGAGAGACCCAGTACTTC. Its translation is CASSLNWASGTGETQYF.

The genes are TRBV2 and TRBJ1-5, with D hard to call. This CDR3 region has 12 residues. The ends were cut back, 2 bases at V and 10 bases at J, with 9 bases in the middle. Germline values: CDR1 SNHLY, CDR2 FYNNEI. For the CDR3, the DNA is TGTGCCAGCAGTGAAACCTCCCTTCCCCAGCATTTT. It encodes CASSETSLPQHF.

This clonotype was found many times. The CDR3: CASSSQDSGELFF. In nucleotides, the CDR3 is TGTGCCAGCAGCTCACAGGATTCCGGGGAGCTGTTTTTT. The chain joins TRBV7-3 to TRBJ2-2; D might be TRBD1 (5 bases). Trimming stripped 4 bases from V and 6 bases from J, with 9 bases between. Germline values: CDR1 SGHTA, CDR2 FQGTGA. The CDR3 runs 13 residues.

This clonotype was seen only a few times. The V and J genes are TRBV19 and TRBJ2-1; D might be TRBD1 (5 bases). Germline V gene data show CDR1 as LNHDA and CDR2 as SQIVND (reference sequence). The CDR3 totals 14 residues. V was shortened by 4 bases and J by 0 bases, with 7 bases between the two germline ends. The CDR3 spells CASSSTGSYNEQFF. The CDR3 DNA sequence: TGTGCCAGTAGTAGCACAGGCTCCTACAATGAGCAGTTCTTC.

This clonotype was seen repeatedly, ten times or more. The chain has TRBV7-2 and TRBJ2-1; 10 positions match TRBD1. The germline CDR1 and CDR2 sequences are SGHTA and FQGNSA. V shed 4 bases and J 7 bases; nucleotides not matched to a gene: 7. There are 15 residues in the CDR3. The chain's CDR3 is CASSWAGTGVNEQFF. The DNA for the CDR3 is TGTGCCAGCAGCTGGGCAGGGACAGGGGTTAATGAGCAGTTCTTC.

Sample share makes this clonotype medium-sized. Written as DNA, the CDR3 is TGTGCCAGCAGTGAGGACCTAAATGAGCAGTTCTTC. Its translation is CASSEDLNEQFF. The chain is built from TRBV2 and TRBJ2-1; no definite D call. V lost 3 bases to trimming and J lost 7 bases, with 7 bases between them. CDR3 length: 12 residues. Per germline, CDR1 SNHLY and CDR2 FYNNEI.

Concerning this clonotype itself: This could be a read error, since a much larger clone is one nucleotide away. J is TRBJ2-5 and V is TRBV12-5; possible D gene TRBD1, 6 bases. With 2 bases removed from V and 5 bases from J, the gap between germline ends came to 9 bases. The CDR3 has 13 residues. CDR1 LGHNT and CDR2 FRNRAP come from the germline V gene. CDR3 sequence: CASGLYRVETQYF. CDR3 in DNA: TGTGCTAGTGGTTTGTACAGGGTTGAGACCCAGTACTTC.

This clonotype occurred a few times. The chain couples TRBV5-5 to TRBJ2-1, with D tentatively TRBD2 (6 bases). The V gene lost 3 bases and the J gene lost 3 bases, with 13 bases spanning the gap. This CDR3 is built from 15 residues. The V gene's germline CDR1 is SGHKS and CDR2 YYEKEE (reference sequence). The CDR3 bases are TGTGCCAGCAGCTCCCACGGGGAGGACTACAATGAGCAGTTCTTC. This gives the protein CASSSHGEDYNEQFF.

The table lists this clonotype with a few counts. V and J are TRBV6-2 or TRBV6-3 and TRBJ1-5; 7 bases agree with TRBD1. The CDR3 sequence is 14 residues long. Trimming cost V 8 bases and J 0 bases; bases outside gene matches: 4. Germline assignment: CDR1 MNHEY and CDR2 SVGEGT. DNA of the CDR3: TGTGCCAGCCAACAGGGGTATAGCAATCAGCCCCAGCATTTT. This encodes CASQQGYSNQPQHF.

This clonotype was seen a few times. The chain employs TRBV9 and TRBJ1-4; 7 bases fit TRBD1. CDR3 length equals 14 residues. Germline lookup yields CDR1 SGDLS and CDR2 YYNGEE. J was trimmed by 11 bases and V by 0 bases; bases with no gene match: 7. The CDR3 loop is CASSVGQGTEKLFF. DNA for the CDR3: TGTGCCAGCAGCGTAGGACAGGGAACGGAGAAACTGTTTTTT.

The V call is TRBV12-3 or TRBV12-4, the J call TRBJ2-5; D remains ambiguous. Trimming cost V 6 bases and J 1 base, with 3 bases left between them. The CDR3 has 11 residues. The CDR3 sequence: CASRLQETQYF. Written as DNA, the CDR3 is TGTGCCAGCAGACTCCAAGAGACCCAGTACTTC.

V and J are TRBV28 and TRBJ2-3; 10 bases map to TRBD1. Germline V gene sequence: CDR1 MDHEN, CDR2 SYDVKM. CDR3 length: 18 amino acids. The junction had 14 bases not matched to a gene; V was cut back by 8 bases and J by 0 bases. The CDR3 loop reads CASPPATGGSLSTDTQYF. In nucleotides, the CDR3 is TGTGCCAGCCCCCCGGCGACAGGGGGCTCCCTTAGCACAGATACGCAGTATTTT.